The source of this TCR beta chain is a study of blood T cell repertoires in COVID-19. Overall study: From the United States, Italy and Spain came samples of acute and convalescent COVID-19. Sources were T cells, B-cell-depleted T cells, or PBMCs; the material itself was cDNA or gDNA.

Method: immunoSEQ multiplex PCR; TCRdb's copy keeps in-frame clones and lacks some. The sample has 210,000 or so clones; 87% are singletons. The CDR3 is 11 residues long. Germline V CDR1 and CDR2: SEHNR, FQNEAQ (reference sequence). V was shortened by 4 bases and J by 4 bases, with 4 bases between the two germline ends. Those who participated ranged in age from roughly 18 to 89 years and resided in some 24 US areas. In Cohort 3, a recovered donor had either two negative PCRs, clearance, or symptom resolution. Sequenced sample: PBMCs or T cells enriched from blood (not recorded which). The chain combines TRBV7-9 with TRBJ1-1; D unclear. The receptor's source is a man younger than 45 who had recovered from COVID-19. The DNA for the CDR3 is TGTGCCAGCAGCTCCCTCACTGAAGCTTTCTTT. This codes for CASSSLTEAFF.